This T cell receptor (beta chain) emerged from a study of shared clonotypes between healthy human individuals. Findings and limits, study-wide: A small donor pool kept down the genetic and exposure-history diversity that was represented.

The germline CDR1 and CDR2 sequences are SGHRS and YFSETQ. This CDR3 comprises 14 residues. V lost 4 bases to trimming and J lost 7 bases; unmatched junction nucleotides: 7. HIV-negative, healthy adults without recent acute infections or vaccinations were the donors. Over several immunoSEQ plates, each subset's genomic DNA was distributed in even portions. Authors' analysis steps: Junction-only sequences without quality scores came from ImmunoSEQ, so filtering differed. Data came from immunoSEQ multiplex PCR; TCRdb stores just in-frame clones and leaves some out. Clone size and the V and J calls come from that table; the DNA yielded D and trimming. The table shows 550,000 to 600,000 clones, with around 81% occurring only once. With respect to this clone: Its target is not known.

V is TRBV5-1 and J is TRBJ2-5; 10 nucleotides match TRBD1. The sequenced sample was PBMCs. The sequence derives from a woman aged 40 to 50 in good health. Some clones in this sample may be carry-over from other donors' samples. For the CDR3, the DNA is TGCGCCAGCAGCAGGGGACAGGGGAGCTCGACCCAGTACTTC. Amino acid sequence: CASSRGQGSSTQYF.